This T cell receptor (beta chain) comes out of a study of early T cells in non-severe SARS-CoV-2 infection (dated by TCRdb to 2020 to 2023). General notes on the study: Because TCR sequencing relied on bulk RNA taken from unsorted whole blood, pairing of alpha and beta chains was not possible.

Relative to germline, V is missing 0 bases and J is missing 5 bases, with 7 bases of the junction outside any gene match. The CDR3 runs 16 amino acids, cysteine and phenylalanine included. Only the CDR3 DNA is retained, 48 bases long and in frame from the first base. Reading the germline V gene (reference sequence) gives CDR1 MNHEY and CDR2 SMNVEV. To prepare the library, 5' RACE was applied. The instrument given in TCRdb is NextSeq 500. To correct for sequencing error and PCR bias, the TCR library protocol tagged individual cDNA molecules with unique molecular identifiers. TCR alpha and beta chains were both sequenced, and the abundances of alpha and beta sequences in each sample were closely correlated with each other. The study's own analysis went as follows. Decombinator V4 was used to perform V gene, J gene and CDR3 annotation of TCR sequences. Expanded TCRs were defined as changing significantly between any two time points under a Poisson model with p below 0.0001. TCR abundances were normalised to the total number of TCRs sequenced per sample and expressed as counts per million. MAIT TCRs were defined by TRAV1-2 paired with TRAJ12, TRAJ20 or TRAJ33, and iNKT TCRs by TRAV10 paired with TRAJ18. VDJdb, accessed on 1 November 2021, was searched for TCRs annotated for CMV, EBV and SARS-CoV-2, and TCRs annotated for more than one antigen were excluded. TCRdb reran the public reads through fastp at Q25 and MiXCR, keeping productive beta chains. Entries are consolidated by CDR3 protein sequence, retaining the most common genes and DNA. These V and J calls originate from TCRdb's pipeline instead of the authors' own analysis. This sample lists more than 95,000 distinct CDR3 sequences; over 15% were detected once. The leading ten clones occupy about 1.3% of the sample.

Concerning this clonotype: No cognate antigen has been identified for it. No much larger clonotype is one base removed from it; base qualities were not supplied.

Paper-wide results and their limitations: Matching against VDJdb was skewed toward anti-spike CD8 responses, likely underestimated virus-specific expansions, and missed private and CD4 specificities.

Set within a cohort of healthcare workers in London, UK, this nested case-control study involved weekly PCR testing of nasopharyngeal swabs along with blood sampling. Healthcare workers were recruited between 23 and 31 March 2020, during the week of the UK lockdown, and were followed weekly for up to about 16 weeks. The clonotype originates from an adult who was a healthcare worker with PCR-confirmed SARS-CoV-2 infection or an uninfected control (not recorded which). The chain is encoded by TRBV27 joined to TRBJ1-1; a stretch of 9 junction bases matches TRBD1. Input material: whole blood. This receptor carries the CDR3 CASSLSHRDRETEAFF. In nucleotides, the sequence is TGTGCCAGCAGTTTATCCCACCGGGACAGGGAAACTGAAGCTTTCTTT.